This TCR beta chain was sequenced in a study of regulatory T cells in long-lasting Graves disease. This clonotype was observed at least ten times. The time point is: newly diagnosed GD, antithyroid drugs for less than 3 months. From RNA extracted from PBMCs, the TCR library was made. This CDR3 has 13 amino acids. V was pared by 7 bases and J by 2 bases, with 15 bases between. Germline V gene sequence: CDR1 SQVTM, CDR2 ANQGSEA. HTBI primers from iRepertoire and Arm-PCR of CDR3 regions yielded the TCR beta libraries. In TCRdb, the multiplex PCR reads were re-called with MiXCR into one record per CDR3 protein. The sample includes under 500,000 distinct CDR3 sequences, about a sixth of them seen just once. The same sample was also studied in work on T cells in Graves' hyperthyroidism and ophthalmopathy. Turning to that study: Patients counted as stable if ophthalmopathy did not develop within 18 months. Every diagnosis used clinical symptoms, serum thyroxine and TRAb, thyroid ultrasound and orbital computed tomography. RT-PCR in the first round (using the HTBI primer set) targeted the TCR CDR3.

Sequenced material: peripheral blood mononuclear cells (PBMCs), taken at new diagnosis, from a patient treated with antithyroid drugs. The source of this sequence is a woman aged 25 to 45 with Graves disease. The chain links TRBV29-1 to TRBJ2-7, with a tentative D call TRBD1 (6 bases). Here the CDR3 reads CSAKGHTTYEQYF. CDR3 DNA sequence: TGCAGCGCGAAGGGACATACCACCTACGAGCAGTACTTC.